What follows are 17 T cell receptor beta chains derived from one specimen sequenced in a study of shared clonotypes between healthy human individuals. Measured with immunoSEQ multiplex PCR; TCRdb has only the in-frame clones, and not every one. The sample has about 600,000 clones; roughly 97% are singletons. The sample comprised naive CD4+ T cells sorted from blood. Subset of the sample: CD45RA+ positively selected. The receptors originated from a woman aged 30 to 39 in good health.

V and J are TRBV5-1 and TRBJ2-5, with D possibly being TRBD1 (5 bases). Trimming shortened V by 4 bases and J by 3 bases, and 13 bases separated the two germline ends. This CDR3 comprises 14 residues. Germline V gives CDR1 SGHRS, CDR2 YFSETQ. CDR3 region: CASSLQPTEETQYF. CDR3 coding DNA: TGCGCCAGCAGCCTCCAACCGACAGAAGAGACCCAGTACTTC.

The rearrangement uses TRBV5-1 and TRBJ1-3; TRBD1 agrees at 9 bases. Germline lookup yields CDR1 SGHRS and CDR2 YFSETQ. The ends lost 3 bases at V and 0 bases at J; junction bases unmatched: 7. The CDR3 runs 17 residues. The CDR3 reads CASSSGQGPFSGNTIYF. As DNA, the CDR3 is TGCGCCAGCAGCTCCGGACAGGGGCCTTTCTCTGGAAACACCATATATTTT.

This rearrangement joins TRBV6-6 to TRBJ2-2; weak D call: TRBD1 (6 bases). The CDR3 runs to 16 residues. Trimming left V 2 bases short and J 0 bases short, with 10 bases between. CDR1 is MNHNY, CDR2 SVGAGI, per germline (reference sequence). The CDR3 reads CASSYGRGANTGELFF. CDR3 coding DNA: TGTGCCAGCAGTTACGGCAGGGGCGCGAACACCGGGGAGCTGTTTTTT.

The chain couples TRBV5-4 to TRBJ2-7, with a weak D call TRBD2 (5 bases). Trimming left V 4 bases short and J 0 bases short, with 8 bases between. The CDR3 runs to 13 residues. Germline CDR1 and CDR2: SGHNT and YYREEE (reference sequence). For the CDR3, the DNA is TGTGCCAGCAGCGCCCGGGACTCCTACGAGCAGTACTTC. Amino acid sequence: CASSARDSYEQYF. Filled out from reference TRBV5-4 and TRBJ2-7, the complete variable domain reads ETGVTQSPTHLIKTRGQQVTLRCSSQSGHNTVSWYQQALGQGPQFIFQYYREEENGRGNFPPRFSGLQFPNYSSELNVNALELDDSALYLCASSARDSYEQYFGPGTRLTVT.

This clone has only one observation. This chain connects TRBV11-3 to TRBJ2-2; D is undetermined. This CDR3 is built from 14 residues. Germline V gene sequence: CDR1 SGHNT, CDR2 YENEEA. Trimming left V 5 bases short and J 7 bases short, with 14 bases between. The CDR3, as DNA: TGTGCCAGCAGCCCCGGACCGTCGGGCGGGGAGCTGTTTTTT. This codes for CASSPGPSGGELFF.

In the case of this clone: The sample has other DNA sequences that encode this CDR3 too. The chain recombines TRBV28 with TRBJ2-2; D unclear. The length of the CDR3 is 11 residues. Germline V gives CDR1 MDHEN, CDR2 SYDVKM. With 5 bases removed from V and 6 bases from J, the gap between germline ends came to 4 bases. The chain's CDR3 is CASSLAGELFF. The CDR3 region has the DNA TGTGCCAGCAGTCTGGCCGGGGAGCTGTTTTTT.

The sample holds one count of this clone. V usage is TRBV6-5 and J usage is TRBJ2-5; 7 nucleotides match TRBD2. TRBJ2-7 explains the end of the DNA better; the J call may be wrong. The CDR3 contains 14 residues. CDR1 is MNHEY and CDR2 is SVGAGI in the germline V gene. The CDR3 coding sequence is TGTGCCAGCAGTGCCAGCGGGAAGAACTACGAGCAGTACTTC. The encoded protein is CASSASGKNYEQYF.

This clone appeared once. The chain joins TRBV19 to TRBJ1-1, with TRBD1 matching 9 bases. With V trimmed by 5 bases and J by 0 bases, 7 bases remained unmatched. Germline V gives CDR1 LNHDA, CDR2 SQIVND (reference sequence). This CDR3 has 16 residues. CDR3 in amino acids: CASSFSGTGMNTEAFF. The CDR3 nucleotides are TGTGCCAGTAGTTTCTCCGGGACAGGGATGAACACTGAAGCTTTCTTT.

CDR3 sequence (DNA): TGTGCCAGCAGCTTATACCGGACAGCAGGAAACACCATATATTTT. Residues: CASSLYRTAGNTIYF. The rearrangement joins TRBV7-2 to TRBJ1-3; D is perhaps TRBD1 (6 bases). CDR1 SGHTA and CDR2 FQGNSA come from the germline V gene. V shed 2 bases and J shed 4 bases, with 12 bases lying between them. This CDR3 spans 15 amino acids. The full variable domain, rest sourced from reference TRBV7-2 and TRBJ1-3, is GAGVSQSPSNKVTEKGKDVELRCDPISGHTALYWYRQSLGQGLEFLIYFQGNSAPDKSGLPSDRFSAERTGGSVSTLTIQRTQQEDSAVYLCASSLYRTAGNTIYFGEGSWLTVV.

V is TRBV28 and J is TRBJ2-5; D tentatively reads TRBD1 or TRBD2 (5 bases each). Per germline, CDR1 MDHEN and CDR2 SYDVKM. The CDR3 contains 13 residues. Between the trimmed V and J ends, which lost 3 bases and 5 bases, there was a span of 10 bases. This CDR3 is CASSFYRRETQYF. The CDR3 bases are TGTGCCAGCAGTTTTTACAGGAGGGAGACCCAGTACTTC.

This chain's CDR3 is CASSLTGGFQYF. CDR3 nucleotide sequence: TGCGCCAGCAGCTTGACCGGGGGGTTTCAGTACTTC. The chain employs TRBV5-1 and TRBJ2-7; 7 bases are shared with TRBD2. The CDR3 is 12 amino acids. Germline-derived CDR1 and CDR2 are SGHRS and YFSETQ. Trimming cost V 1 base and J 10 bases; bases outside gene matches: 5.

The chain uses TRBV12-5 and TRBJ2-2, with 11 bases lining up with TRBD2. Per the germline V gene, CDR1 is LGHNT and CDR2 is FRNRAP. V dropped 0 bases and J dropped 3; count of bases not matched to a gene: 12. There are 20 residues in the CDR3. CDR3 amino acids: CASGLVRGTSGNVDTGELFF. DNA for the CDR3: TGTGCTAGTGGTTTGGTCAGGGGGACTAGCGGAAACGTAGACACCGGGGAGCTGTTTTTT.

The chain is built from TRBV2 and TRBJ1-1; D may be TRBD1 (5 bases). The length of the CDR3 is 15 residues. V lost 7 bases and J lost 5, with 20 bases in between. Looked up from germline, CDR1 is SNHLY and CDR2 is FYNNEI. Here the CDR3 DNA reads TGTGCCAGCAAGTCCCAGGGTTCCAAACTGACTGAAGCTTTCTTT. Translating gives CASKSQGSKLTEAFF.

The chain combines TRBV10-3 with TRBJ1-1, with no clear D. The V and J ends lost 10 bases and 1 base respectively, with 10 bases between them. This CDR3 region has 12 residues. The V gene's germline CDR1 is ENHRY and CDR2 SYGVKD. CDR3 region: CATWTGNTEAFF. CDR3 DNA: TGTGCCACCTGGACTGGGAACACTGAAGCTTTCTTT.

The chain links TRBV6-5 to TRBJ2-5, with D tentatively TRBD2 (6 bases). Germline V gene data show CDR1 as MNHEY and CDR2 as SVGAGI. V shed 5 bases and J shed 5 bases, with 18 bases lying between them. The CDR3 runs 15 residues. Here the CDR3 reads CASSLIRGVGETQYF. CDR3 sequence (DNA): TGTGCCAGCAGTCTTATACGCGGGGTGGGGGAGACCCAGTACTTC.

V and J are TRBV7-2 and TRBJ1-1; D may be TRBD1 (6 bases). Germline CDR1 SGHTA, CDR2 FQGNSA. CDR3 length: 15 amino acids. V lost 6 bases, J lost 5 bases, and 19 bases lay in between. CDR3 in DNA: TGTGCCAGCAGACCTCTACCAGGGGTTGGTACTGAAGCTTTCTTT. It yields the protein CASRPLPGVGTEAFF.

The chain uses TRBV5-4 and TRBJ2-3, with 9 nucleotides matching TRBD2. Germline V gene lookup returns CDR1 SGHNT and CDR2 YYREEE (reference sequence). This CDR3 spans 16 amino acids. V was clipped by 4 bases and J by 2 bases; unmatched bases: 8. In DNA, the CDR3 is TGTGCCAGCAGCATCATTAGCGGGGGCATCACAGATACGCAGTATTTT. This encodes CASSIISGGITDTQYF.